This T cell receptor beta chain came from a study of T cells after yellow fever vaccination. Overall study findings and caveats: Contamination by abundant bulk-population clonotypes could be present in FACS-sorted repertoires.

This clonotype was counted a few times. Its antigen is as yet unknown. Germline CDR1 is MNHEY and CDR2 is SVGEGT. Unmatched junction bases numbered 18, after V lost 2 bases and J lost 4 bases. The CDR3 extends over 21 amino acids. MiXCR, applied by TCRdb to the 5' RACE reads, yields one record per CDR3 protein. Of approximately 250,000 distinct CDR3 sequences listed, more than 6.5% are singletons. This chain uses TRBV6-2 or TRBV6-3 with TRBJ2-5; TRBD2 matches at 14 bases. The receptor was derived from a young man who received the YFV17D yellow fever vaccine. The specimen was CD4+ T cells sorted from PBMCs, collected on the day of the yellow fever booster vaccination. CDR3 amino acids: CASSYQGVVFGTSGSRETQYF. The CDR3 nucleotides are TGTGCCAGCAGTTACCAGGGTGTCGTGTTTGGGACTAGCGGGAGTCGAGAGACCCAGTACTTC.